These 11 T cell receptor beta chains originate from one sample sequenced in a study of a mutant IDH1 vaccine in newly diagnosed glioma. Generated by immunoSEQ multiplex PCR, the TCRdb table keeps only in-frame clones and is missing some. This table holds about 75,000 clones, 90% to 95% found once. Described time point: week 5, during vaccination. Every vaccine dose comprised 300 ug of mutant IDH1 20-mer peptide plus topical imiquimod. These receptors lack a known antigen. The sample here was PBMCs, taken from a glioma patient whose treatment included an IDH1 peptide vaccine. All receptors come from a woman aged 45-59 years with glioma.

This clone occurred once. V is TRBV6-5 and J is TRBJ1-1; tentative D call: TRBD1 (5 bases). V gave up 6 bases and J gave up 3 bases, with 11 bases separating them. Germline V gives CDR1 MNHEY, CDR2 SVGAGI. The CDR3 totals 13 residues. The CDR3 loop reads CASRQVGDTEAFF. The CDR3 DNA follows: TGTGCCAGCAGACAGGTCGGGGACACTGAAGCTTTCTTT.

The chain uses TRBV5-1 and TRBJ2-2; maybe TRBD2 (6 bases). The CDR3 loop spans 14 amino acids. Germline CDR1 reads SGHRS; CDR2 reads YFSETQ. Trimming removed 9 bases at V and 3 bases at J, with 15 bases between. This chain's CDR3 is CATERGEDTGELFF. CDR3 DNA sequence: TGCGCCACCGAACGCGGGGAGGACACCGGGGAGCTGTTTTTT.

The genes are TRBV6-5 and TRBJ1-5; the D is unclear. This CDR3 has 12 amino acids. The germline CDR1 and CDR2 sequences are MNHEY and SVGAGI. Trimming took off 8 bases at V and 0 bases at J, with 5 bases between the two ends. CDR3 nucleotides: TGTGCCAGCGGGGTTAGCAATCAGCCCCAGCATTTT. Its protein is CASGVSNQPQHF.

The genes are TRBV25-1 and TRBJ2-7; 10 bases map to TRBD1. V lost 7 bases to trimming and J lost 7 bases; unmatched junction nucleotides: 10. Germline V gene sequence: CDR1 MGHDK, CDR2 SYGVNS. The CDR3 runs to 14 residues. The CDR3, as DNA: TGTGCCAGCATTCCCGGGACAGGGGCGGGGGAGCAGTACTTC. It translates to CASIPGTGAGEQYF.

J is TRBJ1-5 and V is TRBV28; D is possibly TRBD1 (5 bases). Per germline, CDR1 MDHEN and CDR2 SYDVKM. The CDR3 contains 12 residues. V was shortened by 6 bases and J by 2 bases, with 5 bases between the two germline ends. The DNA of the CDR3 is TGTGCCAGCAGGGGGGGCAATCAGCCCCAGCATTTT. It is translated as CASRGGNQPQHF. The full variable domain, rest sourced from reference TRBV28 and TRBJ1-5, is DVKVTQSSRYLVKRTGEKVFLECVQDMDHENMFWYRQDPGLGLRLIYFSYDVKMKEKGDIPEGYSVSREKKERFSLILESASTNQTSMYLCASRGGNQPQHFGDGTRLSIL.

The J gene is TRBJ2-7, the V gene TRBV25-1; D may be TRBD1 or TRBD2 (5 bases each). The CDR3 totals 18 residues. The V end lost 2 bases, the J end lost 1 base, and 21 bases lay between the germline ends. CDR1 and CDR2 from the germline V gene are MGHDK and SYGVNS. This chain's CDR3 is CASSESLGRGEKSYEQYF. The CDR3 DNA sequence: TGTGCCAGCAGTGAAAGTTTGGGGAGAGGGGAAAAATCCTACGAGCAGTACTTC.

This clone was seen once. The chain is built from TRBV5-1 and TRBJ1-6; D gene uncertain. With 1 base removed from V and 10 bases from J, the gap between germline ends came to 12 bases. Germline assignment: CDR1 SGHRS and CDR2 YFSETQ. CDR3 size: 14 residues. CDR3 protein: CASSLQERGSPLHF. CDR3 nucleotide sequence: TGCGCCAGCAGCTTGCAGGAGCGGGGATCACCCCTCCACTTT.

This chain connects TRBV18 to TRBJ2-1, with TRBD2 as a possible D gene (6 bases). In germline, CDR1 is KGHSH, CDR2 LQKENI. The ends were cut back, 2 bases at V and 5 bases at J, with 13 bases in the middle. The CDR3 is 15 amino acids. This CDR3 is CASSPSPGGDNEQFF. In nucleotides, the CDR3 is TGTGCCAGCTCACCATCCCCCGGGGGTGACAATGAGCAGTTCTTC.

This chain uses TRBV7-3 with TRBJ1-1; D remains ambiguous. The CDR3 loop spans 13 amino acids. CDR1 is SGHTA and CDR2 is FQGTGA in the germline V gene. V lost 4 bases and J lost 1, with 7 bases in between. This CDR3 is CASSSSPNTEAFF. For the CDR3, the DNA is TGTGCCAGCAGCTCCTCCCCGAACACTGAAGCTTTCTTT. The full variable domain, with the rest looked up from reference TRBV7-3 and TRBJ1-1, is GAGVSQTPSNKVTEKGKYVELRCDPISGHTALYWYRQSLGQGPEFLIYFQGTGAADDSGLPNDRFFAVRPEGSVSTLKIQRTERGDSAVYLCASSSSPNTEAFFGQGTRLTVV.

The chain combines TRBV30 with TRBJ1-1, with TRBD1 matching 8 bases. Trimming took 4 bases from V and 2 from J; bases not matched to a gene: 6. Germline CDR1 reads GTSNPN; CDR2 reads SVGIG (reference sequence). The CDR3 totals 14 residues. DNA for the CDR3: TGTGCCTGGATCGTCGACAGGGGTAACACTGAAGCTTTCTTT. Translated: CAWIVDRGNTEAFF.

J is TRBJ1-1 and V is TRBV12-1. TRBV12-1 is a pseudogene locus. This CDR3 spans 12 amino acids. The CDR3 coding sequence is TGTGCCAGCAGCTTTGAGGAGACTGAAGCTTTCTTT. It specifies CASSFEETEAFF.